Following are 20 T cell receptor beta chains from one sample sequenced in a study of blood T cells in healthy people across ages. The authors ran a second PCR of about 7 to 11 cycles using a sample-barcoded 5' primer and a J-beta primer mix. Via MiXCR, TCRdb re-called the 5' RACE reads, giving one row per CDR3 protein. The sample has some 900,000 distinct CDR3 sequences; approximately 49% are singletons. Material for sequencing was blood. These TCRs come from a man under 40 in good health.

This clonotype was seen only a few times. The CDR3: CASSQDHGLSYEQYF. CDR3 nucleotides: TGTGCCAGCAGCCAAGATCACGGGCTCTCCTACGAGCAGTACTTC. V usage is TRBV4-2 and J usage is TRBJ2-7; D call uncertain. V lost 0 bases to trimming and J lost 0 bases, with 9 bases between them. Per the germline V gene, CDR1 is LGHNA and CDR2 is YNFKEQ. This CDR3 spans 15 amino acids.

The chain recombines TRBV4-3 with TRBJ2-1; no clear D gene. This CDR3 comprises 12 residues. The V end was cut by 8 bases, the J end by 7 bases, with 12 bases between. Per the germline V gene, CDR1 is LGHNA and CDR2 is YSLEER. The CDR3 is CASGPTENEQFF. The CDR3 DNA sequence: TGCGCCAGCGGGCCCACCGAGAATGAGCAGTTCTTC.

V gene TRBV12-3 or TRBV12-4 combines with J gene TRBJ2-3; D may be TRBD1 or TRBD2 (6 bases each). The CDR3 length is 13 residues. Trimming left V 6 bases short and J 4 bases short, with 11 bases between. Written as DNA, the CDR3 is TGTGCCAGCAGGCCGGGGGCAGCAGATACGCAGTATTTT. Translating it yields CASRPGAADTQYF.

This sequence joins TRBV28 and TRBJ2-5, with a weak D call TRBD1 (6 bases). The J call may be incorrect, as the DNA end agrees better with TRBJ2-7. Germline CDR1 is MDHEN and CDR2 is SYDVKM. This CDR3 comprises 12 residues. The CDR3, as DNA: TGTGCCAGCATGCTACAGGGTTACGAGCAGTACTTC. The encoded protein is CASMLQGYEQYF.

This clonotype has more than one count but fewer than ten. The chain couples TRBV6-1 to TRBJ2-5; D gene uncertain. Germline V gives CDR1 MNHNS, CDR2 SASEGT. CDR3 length equals 15 residues. V was cut by 0 bases and J by 9 bases, with 17 bases left in between. The CDR3 region has the DNA TGTGCCAGCAGTGAAGCCGTTACCACTTTTCCGCCCCAGTACTTC. Encoded protein: CASSEAVTTFPPQYF.

This clonotype was counted once. The chain has TRBV4-1 and TRBJ2-3; 10 bases line up with TRBD2. Germline CDR1 is MGHRA and CDR2 is YSYEKL. V shed 0 bases and J 6 bases; nucleotides not matched to a gene: 6. This CDR3 has 16 residues. The chain's CDR3 is CASSQDLGSGRDTQYF. The CDR3 DNA sequence: TGCGCCAGCAGCCAAGATTTGGGTAGCGGGAGGGATACGCAGTATTTT.

The gene calls are TRBV4-1 and TRBJ2-4; D is unclear. V was shortened by 1 base and J by 0 bases, with 19 bases between the two germline ends. This CDR3 comprises 19 residues. In germline, CDR1 is MGHRA, CDR2 YSYEKL. The CDR3 loop is CASSQVPGGEKLAKNIQYF. The CDR3, as DNA: TGCGCCAGCAGCCAAGTCCCCGGTGGAGAGAAACTAGCCAAAAACATTCAGTACTTC.

Of note for this clonotype: A read error may produce the germline difference seen at one junction end. The chain employs TRBV15 and TRBJ2-3; D is perhaps TRBD1 or TRBD2 (5 bases each). CDR1 LNHNV and CDR2 YYDKDF come from the germline V gene (reference sequence). The CDR3 is made up of 14 amino acids. The CDR3 DNA follows: TGTGCCACCAGCAGAGATGGGGGAACAGATACGCGGTATTTT. This sequence encodes CATSRDGGTDTRYF.

This CDR3 is CASSLQEYEQYF. CDR3 nucleotide sequence: TGTGCCAGCAGCTTGCAAGAATACGAGCAGTACTTC. This sequence joins TRBV5-6 and TRBJ2-7; no reliable D call. CDR1 is SGHDT, CDR2 YYEEEE, per germline. Trimming cost V 1 base and J 4 bases, with 6 bases left between them. CDR3 length: 12 residues.

This clonotype was counted between two and nine times. This chain joins TRBV6-6 and TRBJ2-7; D gene unclear. V lost 8 bases and J lost 4, with 9 bases in between. Germline values: CDR1 MNHNY, CDR2 SVGAGI (reference sequence). The CDR3 runs 11 residues. CDR3 protein: CASANPYEQYF. As DNA, the CDR3 is TGTGCCAGCGCTAACCCATACGAGCAGTACTTC.

V gene TRBV25-1 combines with J gene TRBJ2-4; tentative D call: TRBD2 (5 bases). This CDR3 is 11 amino acids long. The germline V and J ends were trimmed by 4 bases and 13 bases, with 11 bases remaining between them. In germline, CDR1 is MGHDK, CDR2 SYGVNS. The CDR3 region has the DNA TGTGCCAGCAGTGCCTTTGGGGAGCAGTACTTC. The encoded protein is CASSAFGEQYF.

The gene calls are TRBV6-2 or TRBV6-3 and TRBJ2-7, with 8 bases lining up with TRBD1. CDR3 length equals 15 residues. Germline-derived CDR1 and CDR2 are MNHEY and SVGEGT. V lost 2 bases to trimming and J lost 3 bases; unmatched junction nucleotides: 6. CDR3 protein: CASSYARGQGYEQYF. The CDR3 region has the DNA TGTGCCAGCAGTTACGCCCGAGGACAGGGCTACGAGCAGTACTTC.

The V gene is TRBV6-2 or TRBV6-3, the J gene TRBJ1-2; TRBD1 agrees at 7 bases. Germline loops: CDR1 MNHEY, CDR2 SVGEGT. After removal of 6 bases from V and 0 bases from J, the junction contained 10 bases not matched to a gene. The CDR3 is 16 residues long. CDR3 amino acids: CASRARQGPANYGYTF. The CDR3 nucleotides are TGTGCCAGCAGAGCTAGACAGGGACCAGCTAACTATGGCTACACCTTC.

CDR3: CSASPQDTQYF. CDR3 bases: TGCAGTGCTAGTCCTCAAGATACGCAGTATTTT. J is TRBJ2-3 and V is TRBV20-1; no firm D call. CDR1 DFQATT and CDR2 SNEGSKA come from the germline V gene (reference sequence). The V end lost 3 bases, the J end lost 5 bases, and 6 bases lay between the germline ends. The length of the CDR3 is 11 residues.

This clonotype was seen once. The chain employs TRBV6-1 and TRBJ2-1, with D possibly called TRBD1 or TRBD2 (6 bases each). Germline lookup yields CDR1 MNHNS and CDR2 SASEGT. Trimming shortened V by 4 bases and J by 4 bases, and 20 bases separated the two germline ends. The CDR3 spans 17 residues. The chain's CDR3 is CASSAWGAGVRYNEQFF. In nucleotides, the CDR3 is TGTGCCAGCAGTGCCTGGGGGGCAGGGGTGAGGTACAATGAGCAGTTCTTC.

The chain joins TRBV7-8 to TRBJ2-3; 8 bases fit TRBD2. The germline gives CDR1 SGHVS, CDR2 FQNEAQ. This CDR3 contains 17 residues. Losses at the gene ends were 8 bases for V and 0 bases for J; bases not matched to a gene: 13. CDR3 bases: TGTGCCAGCTCTCGGGGGGGCGGGATCCCTAGCACAGATACGCAGTATTTT. Amino acids: CASSRGGGIPSTDTQYF.

The CDR3 loop is CASSWAFLLGGSYNEQFF. DNA of the CDR3: TGCGCCAGCAGCTGGGCCTTCTTGTTAGGGGGCTCCTACAATGAGCAGTTCTTC. The chain has TRBV5-1 and TRBJ2-1, with D possibly being TRBD1 (6 bases). In germline, CDR1 is SGHRS, CDR2 YFSETQ. V lost 3 bases, J lost 0 bases, and 19 bases lay in between. The CDR3 spans 18 residues. The variable domain in full, with the rest retrieved from reference TRBV5-1 and TRBJ2-1, is KAGVTQTPRYLIKTRGQQVTLSCSPISGHRSVSWYQQTPGQGLQFLFEYFSETQRNKGNFPGRFSGRQFSNSRSEMNVSTLELGDSALYLCASSWAFLLGGSYNEQFFGPGTRLTVL.

In the case of this clonotype: A much larger clonotype is one base distant, so this may be a read error. This chain uses TRBV10-3 with TRBJ1-5, with TRBD1 matching 9 bases. The germline V gene encodes CDR1 ENHRY and CDR2 SYGVKD. The CDR3 runs 16 residues. The CDR3 sequence is CATLSPRDRADQSQHF. CDR3 nucleotides: TGTGCCACCCTCTCGCCCAGGGACAGGGCGGATCAGTCCCAGCATTTT.

This chain connects TRBV5-1 to TRBJ2-7, with a tentative D call TRBD2 (5 bases). Germline values: CDR1 SGHRS, CDR2 YFSETQ. The V end lost 0 bases, the J end lost 1 base, and 11 bases lay between the germline ends. The CDR3 totals 15 residues. CDR3 sequence (DNA): TGCGCCAGCAGCTTGGGCACGGGAATGTCCTACGAGCAGTACTTC. Its protein is CASSLGTGMSYEQYF.

The chain links TRBV28 to TRBJ1-1, with TRBD1 matching over 7 bases. Germline V gives CDR1 MDHEN, CDR2 SYDVKM. V gave up 3 bases and J gave up 6 bases; unmatched junction bases: 7. This CDR3 spans 14 amino acids. CDR3 loop: CASSLGQRSAEAFF. CDR3 DNA: TGTGCCAGCAGTTTGGGACAGAGATCCGCTGAAGCTTTCTTT.